The present T cell receptor beta chain was sequenced within a study of blood T cell repertoires in COVID-19 (dated by TCRdb to the early 2020s). Concerning the study at large: Collaborator samples came from the United States, Italy and Spain and covered acute and convalescent phases of COVID-19. The material from the prospective study consisted of cDNA or gDNA derived from T cells, B-cell-depleted T cells, or PBMCs. The dataset comprised deeply sampled blood TCRbeta repertoires from subjects exposed to, actively infected with, or recovered from COVID-19. The repertoires were released in a freely available public database intended as a resource for research on the immune response to SARS-CoV-2. Samples came from the ongoing ImmuneRACE study (first 160 participants) plus 1,254 subjects from 6 global collaborators. Sample metadata almost always included a de-identified subject ID, COVID-19 status, age in years and sex. Where available, HLA class I and class II types were obtained from metadata supplied by the sample provider rather than from assay-based typing.

Each collaborating institution followed its own protocols to collect whole blood in K2EDTA tubes. For TCRbeta analysis, collaborators shipped samples as frozen whole blood, isolated PBMCs, or DNA extracted from either of those sample types. General findings and caveats noted by the study authors: How much clinical and demographic metadata was included differed by source and by participant, and the metadata was provided uncurated.

Notes on this clone: Its antigen remains undetermined. No qualities accompany the bases; no much larger clone lies one base away.

TCRbeta CDR3 regions were amplified from genomic DNA using the immunoSEQ Assay, a bias-controlled multiplex PCR. As for how the authors treated the data: Nucleated cell counts per sample were estimated from amplification of reference gene primers within the assay. Sequence reads were collapsed and filtered to measure the absolute abundance of every unique TCRbeta CDR3 rearrangement. For each sample, productive Simpson clonality was calculated by taking the square root of Simpson's diversity index across productive rearrangements. Entries here come from immuneACCESS through TCRdb and include only in-frame sequences with V and J called. Some clones fail to appear in such tables; in the studies checked, an unresolved V gene covers under half of the shortfall, and the cause of the remainder is unknown. That table is the source of V, J and clone size, and D and trimming were worked out from the DNA. This sample lists more than 200,000 clones; roughly 84% were detected once. The ten most abundant clones make up around 4% of the sample.

This TCR derives from a man aged 55 to 69 with acute or convalescent COVID-19. Sequences were obtained from peripheral blood.

The encoded CDR3 is CASSRFTGGSGELFF. The sequence in DNA is TGTGCCAGCAGCCGCTTCACAGGGGGATCGGGGGAGCTGTTTTTT. The chain is made from TRBV5-8 and TRBJ2-2; TRBD1 aligns with 8 central bases. CDR1 and CDR2, looked up from the germline V gene, are SGHTS and YDEGEE. Spanning cysteine to phenylalanine, the CDR3 consists of 15 amino acids. Of all the DNA, just the CDR3 is kept, 45 bases in frame from base 1. Trimming removed 4 bases from V and 8 bases from J; the gene matches leave 10 bases unexplained.